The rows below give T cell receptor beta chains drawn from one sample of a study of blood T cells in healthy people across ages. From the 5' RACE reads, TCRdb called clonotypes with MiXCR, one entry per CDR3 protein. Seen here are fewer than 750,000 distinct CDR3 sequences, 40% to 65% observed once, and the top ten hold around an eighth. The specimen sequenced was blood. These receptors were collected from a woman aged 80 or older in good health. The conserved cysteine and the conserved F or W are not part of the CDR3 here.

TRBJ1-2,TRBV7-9,ASSLEAGGSYGYT
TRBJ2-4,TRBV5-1,ASSRRGGENIQY
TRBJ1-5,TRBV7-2,ASSLAPVLGNQPQH
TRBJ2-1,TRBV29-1,SVLAYPKGEQF
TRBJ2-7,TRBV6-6,ASSYLQRTYEQY
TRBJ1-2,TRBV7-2,ASSPSGWTGFDYGYT
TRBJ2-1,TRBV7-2,ASSLDPTTSGLRQF
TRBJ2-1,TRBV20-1,SAGRVREQF
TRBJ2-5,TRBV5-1,ASSFMSRRSQETQY
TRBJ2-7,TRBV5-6,ASSLGGASPYEQY
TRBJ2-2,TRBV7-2,ASSSRGNSGELF
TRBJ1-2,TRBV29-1,SVESTGDRGHPNYGYT
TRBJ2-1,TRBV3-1,ASSRVAAYNEQF
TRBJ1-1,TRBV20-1,SARGGRTEAF
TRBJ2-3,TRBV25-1,ASSDNRFSDTQY
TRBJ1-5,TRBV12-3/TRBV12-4,ASSPRLQYSNQPQH
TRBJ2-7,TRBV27,ASSAPDRGEQY
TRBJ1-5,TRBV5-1,ASSLDRAKLDSNQPQH
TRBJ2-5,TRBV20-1,SATKSSGGAEGETQY
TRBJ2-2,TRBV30,AWRATGNTGELF
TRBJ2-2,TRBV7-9,ASSLAQRGNTGELF
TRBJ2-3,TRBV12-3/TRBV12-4,ASTGTSEFTDTQY
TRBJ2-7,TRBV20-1,SGQWDEQY
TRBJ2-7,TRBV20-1,SAREGLRSYEQY
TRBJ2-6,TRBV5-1,ASRMNSGANVLT
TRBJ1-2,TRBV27,ASSQGPLGGYT
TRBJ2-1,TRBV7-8,ATLAREGVDEQF
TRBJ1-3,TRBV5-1,ASSLGEPSGNTIY
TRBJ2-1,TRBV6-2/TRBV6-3,ASSPLAGGPIEQF
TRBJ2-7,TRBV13,ASSLGGIGTYEQY
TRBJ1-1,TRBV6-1,ASSGTGAGSRAF
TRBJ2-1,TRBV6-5,ASSYSSSTSSNEQF
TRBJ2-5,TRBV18,ASSPSSGLTETQY
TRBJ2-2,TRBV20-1,SCLGGFTRELF
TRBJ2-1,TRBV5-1,ASRSGTSGNEQF
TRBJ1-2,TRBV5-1,ASSFDSGYGYT
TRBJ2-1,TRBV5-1,ASSEYSSYNEQF
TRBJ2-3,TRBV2,ASSDVGAGGKDTQY
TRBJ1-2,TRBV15,ATSRGPGQGNPYGYT
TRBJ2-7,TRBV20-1,SARTGRIGHEQY
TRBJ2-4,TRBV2,ASFPEAKNIQY
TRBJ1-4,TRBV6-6,ASMRQGGGEKLF
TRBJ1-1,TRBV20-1,SADPGLVEAF
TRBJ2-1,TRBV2,ASSQQGSEQF
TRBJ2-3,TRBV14,ASSPRTLGIIGDTQY
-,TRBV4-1,ASSPGGVRTLYYEQY
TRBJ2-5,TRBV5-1,ASSVERGWETQY
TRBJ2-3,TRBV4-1,ASSQDMRQGADTQY
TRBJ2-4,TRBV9,ASGHGDSAGDIQY
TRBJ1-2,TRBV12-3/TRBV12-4,ASRSGGAGLYGYT
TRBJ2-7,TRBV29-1,SVELLDTRQY
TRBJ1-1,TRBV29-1,SVEVAAARGTEAF
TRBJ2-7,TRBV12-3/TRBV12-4,ASTPPNRHDEQY